These 2 T cell receptor beta chains originate from one sample sequenced in a study of blood T cell repertoires in COVID-19. The table came from immunoSEQ multiplex PCR; TCRdb's copy has only in-frame clones and leaves some out. The repertoire includes around 320,000 clones, around nine tenths of them detected once, and almost 4% sits in the top ten. Sequenced material: PBMCs or T cells enriched from blood (not recorded which). All receptors come from a woman aged 25 to 39 who had been exposed to COVID-19.

The chain couples TRBV2 to TRBJ2-7; 7 nucleotides align to TRBD2. Germline V lookup: CDR1 SNHLY, CDR2 FYNNEI. The CDR3 is 15 residues long. V was pared by 2 bases and J by 7 bases, with 11 bases of the junction left unmatched. CDR3 in DNA: TGTGCCAGCAGTGAACTGGCTAGCGGTGAAGGGGAGCAGTACTTC. Amino acids: CASSELASGEGEQYF.

The chain is built from TRBV12-5 and TRBJ1-6; D is unresolved. The CDR3 is 12 amino acids. V was clipped by 7 bases and J by 10 bases, with 11 bases between them. Germline lookup yields CDR1 LGHNT and CDR2 FRNRAP. The CDR3 is CASALDRSPLHF. In nucleotides, the CDR3 is TGTGCTAGTGCCCTAGATAGGTCACCCCTCCACTTT.